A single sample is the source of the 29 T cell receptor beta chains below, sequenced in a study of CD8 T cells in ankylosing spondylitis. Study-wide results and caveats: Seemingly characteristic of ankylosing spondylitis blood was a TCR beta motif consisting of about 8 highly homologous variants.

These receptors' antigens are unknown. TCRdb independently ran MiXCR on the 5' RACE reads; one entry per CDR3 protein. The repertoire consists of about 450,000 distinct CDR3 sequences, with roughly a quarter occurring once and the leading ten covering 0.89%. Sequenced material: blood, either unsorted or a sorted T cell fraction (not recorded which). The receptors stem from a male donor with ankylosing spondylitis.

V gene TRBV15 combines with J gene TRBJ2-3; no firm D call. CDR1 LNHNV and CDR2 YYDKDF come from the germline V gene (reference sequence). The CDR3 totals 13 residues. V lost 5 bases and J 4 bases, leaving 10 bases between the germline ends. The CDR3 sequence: CATSLGPPDTQYF. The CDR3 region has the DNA TGTGCCACCAGCCTAGGGCCGCCAGATACGCAGTATTTT.

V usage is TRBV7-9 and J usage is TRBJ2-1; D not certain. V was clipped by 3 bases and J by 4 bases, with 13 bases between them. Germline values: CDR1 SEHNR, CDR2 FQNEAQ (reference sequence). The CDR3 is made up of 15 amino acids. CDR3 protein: CASSLTRDVYNEQFF. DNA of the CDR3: TGTGCCAGCAGCTTGACACGAGACGTATACAATGAGCAGTTCTTC.

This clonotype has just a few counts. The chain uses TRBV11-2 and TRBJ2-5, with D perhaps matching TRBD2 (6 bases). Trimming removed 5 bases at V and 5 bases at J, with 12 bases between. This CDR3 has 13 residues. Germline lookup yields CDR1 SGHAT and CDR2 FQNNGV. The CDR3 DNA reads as TGTGCCAGCAGCCAGAACCGGGGGGAGACCCAGTACTTC. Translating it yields CASSQNRGETQYF.

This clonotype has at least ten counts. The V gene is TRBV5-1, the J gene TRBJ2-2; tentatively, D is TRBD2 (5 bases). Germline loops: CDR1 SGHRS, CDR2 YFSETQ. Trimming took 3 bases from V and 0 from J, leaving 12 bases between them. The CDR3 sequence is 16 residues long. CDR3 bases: TGCGCCAGCAGCTCCCAGTCGGGAACGAACACCGGGGAGCTGTTTTTT. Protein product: CASSSQSGTNTGELFF.

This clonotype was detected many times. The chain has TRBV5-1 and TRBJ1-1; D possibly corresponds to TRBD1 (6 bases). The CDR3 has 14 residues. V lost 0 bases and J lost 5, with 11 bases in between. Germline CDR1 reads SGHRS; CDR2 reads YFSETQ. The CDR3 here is CASSLEGGDTEAFF. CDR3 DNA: TGCGCCAGCAGCTTGGAGGGGGGGGATACTGAAGCTTTCTTT.

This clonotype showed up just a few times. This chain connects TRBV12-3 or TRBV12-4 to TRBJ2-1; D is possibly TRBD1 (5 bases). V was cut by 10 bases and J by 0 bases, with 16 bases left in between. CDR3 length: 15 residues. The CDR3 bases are TGTGCCATCCAACCTCCGACAGCCTCCTACAATGAGCAGTTCTTC. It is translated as CAIQPPTASYNEQFF.

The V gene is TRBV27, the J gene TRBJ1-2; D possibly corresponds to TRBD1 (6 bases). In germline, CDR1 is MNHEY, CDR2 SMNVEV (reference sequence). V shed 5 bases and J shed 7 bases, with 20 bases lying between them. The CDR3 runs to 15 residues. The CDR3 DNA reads TGTGCCAGCAGTCCCCGTAGGGGGGAGCGTCGTGGCTACACCTTC. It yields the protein CASSPRRGERRGYTF.

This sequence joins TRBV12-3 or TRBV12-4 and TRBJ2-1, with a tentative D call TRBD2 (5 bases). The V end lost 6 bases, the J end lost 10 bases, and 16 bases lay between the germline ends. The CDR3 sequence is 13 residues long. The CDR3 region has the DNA TGTGCCAGCAGCGGGTCGAGGGCCGGGGAGCAGTTCTTC. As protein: CASSGSRAGEQFF.

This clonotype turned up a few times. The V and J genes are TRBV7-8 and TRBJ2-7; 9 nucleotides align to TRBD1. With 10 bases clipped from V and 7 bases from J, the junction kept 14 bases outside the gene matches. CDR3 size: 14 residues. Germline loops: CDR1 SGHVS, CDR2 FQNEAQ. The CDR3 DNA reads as TGTGCCACCACACCGGGACAGGGATCGAGAGAGCAGTACTTC. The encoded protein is CATTPGQGSREQYF.

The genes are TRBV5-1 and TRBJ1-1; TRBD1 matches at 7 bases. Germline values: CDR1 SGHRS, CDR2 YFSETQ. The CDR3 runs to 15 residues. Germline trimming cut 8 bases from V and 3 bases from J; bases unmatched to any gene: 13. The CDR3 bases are TGCGCCAGTGGGCGGGCCCGTACAGGGGACACTGAAGCTTTCTTT. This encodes CASGRARTGDTEAFF.

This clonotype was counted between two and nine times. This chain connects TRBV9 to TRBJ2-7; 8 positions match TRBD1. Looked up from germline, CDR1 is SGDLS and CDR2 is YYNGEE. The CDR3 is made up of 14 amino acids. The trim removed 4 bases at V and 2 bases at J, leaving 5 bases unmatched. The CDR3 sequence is CASSPGQGAYEQYF. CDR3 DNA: TGTGCCAGCAGCCCAGGACAGGGAGCCTACGAGCAGTACTTC.

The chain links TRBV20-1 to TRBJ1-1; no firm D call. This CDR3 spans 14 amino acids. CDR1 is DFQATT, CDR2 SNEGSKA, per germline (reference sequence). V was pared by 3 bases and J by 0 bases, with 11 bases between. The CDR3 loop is CSARAHVLNTEAFF. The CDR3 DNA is TGCAGTGCTAGGGCCCATGTATTGAACACTGAAGCTTTCTTT.

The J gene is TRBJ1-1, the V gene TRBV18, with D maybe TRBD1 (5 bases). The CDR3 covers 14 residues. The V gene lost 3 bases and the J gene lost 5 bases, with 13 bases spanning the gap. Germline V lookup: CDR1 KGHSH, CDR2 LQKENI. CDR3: CASSPLGRVTEAFF. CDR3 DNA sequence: TGTGCCAGCTCACCGCTAGGCAGGGTGACTGAAGCTTTCTTT.

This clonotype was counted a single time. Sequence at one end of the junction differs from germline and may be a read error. The DNA of the CDR3 is TGCGGTGCTAGGCCCGGGACAGGCCCATATACGGGAGGCTACACCTTC. It codes for CGARPGTGPYTGGYTF. The chain has TRBV20-1 and TRBJ1-2; 8 bases are a match to TRBD1. The germline V gene encodes CDR1 DFQATT and CDR2 SNEGSKA (reference sequence). The CDR3 has 16 amino acids.

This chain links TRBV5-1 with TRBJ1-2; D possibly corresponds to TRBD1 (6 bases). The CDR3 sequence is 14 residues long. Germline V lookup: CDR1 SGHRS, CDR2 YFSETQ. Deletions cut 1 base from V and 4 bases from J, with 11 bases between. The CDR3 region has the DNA TGCGCCAGCAGCTTGTCACAGGGAGGCTATGGCTACACCTTC. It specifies CASSLSQGGYGYTF. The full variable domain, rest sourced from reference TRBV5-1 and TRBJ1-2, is KAGVTQTPRYLIKTRGQQVTLSCSPISGHRSVSWYQQTPGQGLQFLFEYFSETQRNKGNFPGRFSGRQFSNSRSEMNVSTLELGDSALYLCASSLSQGGYGYTFGSGTRLTVV.

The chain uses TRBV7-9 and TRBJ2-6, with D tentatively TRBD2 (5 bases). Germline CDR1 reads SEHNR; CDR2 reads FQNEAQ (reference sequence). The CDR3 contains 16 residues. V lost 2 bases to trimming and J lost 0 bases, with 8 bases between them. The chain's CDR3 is CASSLQRDSGANVLTF. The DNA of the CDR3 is TGTGCCAGCAGCTTACAACGGGACTCTGGGGCCAACGTCCTGACTTTC. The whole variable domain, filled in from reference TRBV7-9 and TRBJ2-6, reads DTGVSQNPRHKITKRGQNVTFRCDPISEHNRLYWYRQTLGQGPEFLTYFQNEAQLEKSRLLSDRFSAERPKGSFSTLEIQRTEQGDSAMYLCASSLQRDSGANVLTFGAGSRLTVL.

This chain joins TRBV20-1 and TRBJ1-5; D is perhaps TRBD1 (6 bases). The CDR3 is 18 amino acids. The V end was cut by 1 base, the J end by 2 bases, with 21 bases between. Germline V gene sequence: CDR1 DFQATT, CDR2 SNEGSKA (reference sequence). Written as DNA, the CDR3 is TGCAGTGCTAGAGTATCGCGGACAGCGTTAGTCGGCAATCAGCCCCAGCATTTT. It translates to CSARVSRTALVGNQPQHF.

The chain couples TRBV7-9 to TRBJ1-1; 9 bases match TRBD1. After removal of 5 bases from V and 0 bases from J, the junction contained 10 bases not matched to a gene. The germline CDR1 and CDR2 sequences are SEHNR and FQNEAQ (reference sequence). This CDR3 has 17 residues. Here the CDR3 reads CASSPGTGRRMNTEAFF. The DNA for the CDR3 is TGTGCCAGCAGCCCCGGGACAGGGCGCCGCATGAACACTGAAGCTTTCTTT.

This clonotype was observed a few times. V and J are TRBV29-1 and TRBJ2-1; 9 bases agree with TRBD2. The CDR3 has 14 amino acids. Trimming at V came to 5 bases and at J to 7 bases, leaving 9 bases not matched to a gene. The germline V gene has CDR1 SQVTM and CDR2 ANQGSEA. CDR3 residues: CSVRSSGEGNEQFF. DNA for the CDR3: TGCAGCGTTAGATCTAGCGGGGAGGGGAATGAGCAGTTCTTC.

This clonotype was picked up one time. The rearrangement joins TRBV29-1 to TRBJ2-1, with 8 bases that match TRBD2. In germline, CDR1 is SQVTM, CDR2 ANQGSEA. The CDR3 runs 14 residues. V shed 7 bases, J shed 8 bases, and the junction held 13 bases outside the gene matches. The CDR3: CSGETSGRTDEQFF. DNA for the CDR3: TGCAGCGGGGAAACCAGCGGGAGAACGGATGAGCAGTTCTTC.

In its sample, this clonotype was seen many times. For the CDR3, the DNA is TGCAGTGCTAGATATAACGGACCCACCTACAATGAGCAGTTCTTC. This codes for CSARYNGPTYNEQFF. This chain links TRBV20-1 with TRBJ2-1; no firm D call. The CDR3 runs to 15 residues. Germline CDR1 and CDR2: DFQATT and SNEGSKA (reference sequence). Trimming stripped 2 bases from V and 2 bases from J, with 13 bases between.

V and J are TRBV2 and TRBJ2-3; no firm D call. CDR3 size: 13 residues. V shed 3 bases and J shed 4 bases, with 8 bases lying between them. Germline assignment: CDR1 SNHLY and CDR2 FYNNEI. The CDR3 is CASSESLSDTQYF. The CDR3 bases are TGTGCCAGCAGTGAGTCGTTATCAGATACGCAGTATTTT.

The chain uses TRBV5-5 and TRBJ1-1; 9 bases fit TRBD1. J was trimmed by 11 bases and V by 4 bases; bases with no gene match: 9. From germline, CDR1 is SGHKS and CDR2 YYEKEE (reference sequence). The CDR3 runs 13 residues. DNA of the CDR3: TGTGCCAGCAGCCGGTGGGGACAGGGAAACGCTTTCTTT. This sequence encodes CASSRWGQGNAFF.

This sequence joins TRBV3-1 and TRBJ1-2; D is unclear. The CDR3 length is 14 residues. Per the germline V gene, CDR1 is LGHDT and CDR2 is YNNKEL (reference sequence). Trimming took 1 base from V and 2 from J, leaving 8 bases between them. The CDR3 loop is CASSQVSSNYGYTF. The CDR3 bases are TGTGCCAGCAGCCAAGTTTCCTCCAACTATGGCTACACCTTC.

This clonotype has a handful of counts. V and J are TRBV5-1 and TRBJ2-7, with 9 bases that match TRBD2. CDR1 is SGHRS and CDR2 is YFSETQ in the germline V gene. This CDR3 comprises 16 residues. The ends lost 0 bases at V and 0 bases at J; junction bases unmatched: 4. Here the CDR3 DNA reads TGCGCCAGCAGCTTGGTGCCTAGCGGGAACTCCTACGAGCAGTACGTC. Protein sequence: CASSLVPSGNSYEQYV.

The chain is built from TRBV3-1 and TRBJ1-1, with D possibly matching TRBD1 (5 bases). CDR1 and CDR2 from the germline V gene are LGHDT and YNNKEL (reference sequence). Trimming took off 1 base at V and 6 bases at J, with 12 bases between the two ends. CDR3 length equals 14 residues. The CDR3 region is CASSQGAGRAEAFF. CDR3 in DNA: TGTGCCAGCAGCCAAGGGGCAGGGAGAGCTGAAGCTTTCTTT.

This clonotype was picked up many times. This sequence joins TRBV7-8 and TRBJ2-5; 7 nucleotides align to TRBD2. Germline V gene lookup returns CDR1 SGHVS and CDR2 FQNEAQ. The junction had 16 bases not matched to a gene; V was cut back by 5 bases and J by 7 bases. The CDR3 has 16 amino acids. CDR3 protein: CASSLNPSGLSRTQYF. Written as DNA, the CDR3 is TGTGCCAGCAGCCTGAATCCTAGCGGCTTATCCCGGACCCAGTACTTC.

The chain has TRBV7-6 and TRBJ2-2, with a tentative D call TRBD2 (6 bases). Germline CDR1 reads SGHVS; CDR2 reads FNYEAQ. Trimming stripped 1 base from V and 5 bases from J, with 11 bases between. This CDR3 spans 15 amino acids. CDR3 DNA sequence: TGTGCCAGCAGCTTAGGTCTAGCGACGACCGGGGAGCTGTTTTTT. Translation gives CASSLGLATTGELFF.

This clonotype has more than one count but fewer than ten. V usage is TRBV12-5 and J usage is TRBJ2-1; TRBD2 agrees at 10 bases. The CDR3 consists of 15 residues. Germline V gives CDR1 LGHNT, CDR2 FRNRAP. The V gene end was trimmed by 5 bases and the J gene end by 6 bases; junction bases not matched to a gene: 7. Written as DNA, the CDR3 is TGTGCTAGTGGTCCCGGAATAGCGGGAGGCAATGAGCAGTTCTTC. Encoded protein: CASGPGIAGGNEQFF.